This T cell receptor beta chain was identified during a study of blood T cell repertoires in COVID-19. For the study at large: Samples of COVID-19 (acute and convalescent) were obtained from the United States, Italy and Spain. Nucleic acid was either cDNA or gDNA, and it came from T cells, B-cell-depleted T cells, or PBMCs.

Per the germline V gene, CDR1 is SGHRS and CDR2 is YFSETQ. J lost 6 bases, V lost 3 bases, and 6 bases had no gene match. The CDR3 has 14 amino acids. Under the authors' procedure: Amplification from reference gene primers served as the basis for estimated nucleated cell counts. Generated by immunoSEQ multiplex PCR, the TCRdb table keeps only in-frame clones and is missing some. D and trimming were read from the DNA, whereas the V and J calls and clone size are those reported in that table. The data show about 250,000 clones, 87% seen once. The sample consisted of peripheral blood. The V call is TRBV5-1, the J call TRBJ1-1, with 9 bases lining up with TRBD1. The sequence was obtained from a young man with active or convalescent COVID-19. The CDR3 sequence: CASSSTGGPAEAFF. DNA of the CDR3: TGCGCCAGCAGCTCCACAGGGGGCCCCGCTGAAGCTTTCTTT.